A single sample gave rise to the 21 T cell receptor beta chains below, sequenced in a study of tumor-infiltrating lymphocytes in primary liver carcinoma. TCR beta cDNA was reverse-transcribed from approximately 0.45 ug of total RNA. The reaction used a constant-region primer and ProtoScript II reverse transcriptase. Libraries of TCR beta came from three nested multiplex PCR rounds with slightly modified ARM-PCR. PCR rounds one and two used TRBV1-TRBV30 forward primers with a C-beta reverse primer for 10 cycles each. TCRdb used MiXCR to reprocess the multiplex PCR reads, holding one entry per CDR3 protein. The data contain about 100,000 distinct CDR3 sequences, 65% to 75% of them singletons. Each 20-30 mg portion of unsorted bulk tissue served as the source for co-extraction of RNA and DNA. Sequencing was carried out using liver tumor tissue from sampling region 2. The sample's subset: tumor region T2, inferior pole. The receptors stem from a woman aged 55 to 70 with primary liver carcinoma and hepatitis B virus infection.

As for this clonotype: An end of the junction does not agree with germline; a read error may underlie this. The chain combines TRBV11-2 with TRBJ2-3; D may be TRBD2 (5 bases). The CDR3 sequence is 17 residues long. Germline V CDR1 and CDR2: SGHAT, FQNNGV. CDR3 loop: CVSILGRLTYTSDTQYF. Here the CDR3 DNA reads TGTGTCAGCATCTTAGGGAGACTAACGTACACGTCAGATACGCAGTATTTT. Using reference TRBV11-2 and TRBJ2-3 for the parts outside the CDR3, the full variable domain is EAGVAQSPRYKIIEKRQSVAFWCNPISGHATLYWYQQILGQGPKLLIQFQNNGVVDDSQLPKDRFSAERLKGVDSTLKIQPAKLEDSAVYLCVSILGRLTYTSDTQYFGPGTRLTVL.

There are many counts of this clonotype. The chain joins TRBV6-1 to TRBJ2-7, with TRBD2 as a possible D gene (7 bases). Germline V gives CDR1 MNHNS, CDR2 SASEGT. Trimming left V 7 bases short and J 1 base short, with 14 bases between. The CDR3 contains 14 residues. This CDR3 is CASTPRGASYEQYF. CDR3 coding DNA: TGTGCCAGCACTCCCCGGGGGGCATCCTACGAGCAGTACTTC.

A word on this clonotype: One end of the junction is discordant with germline, which a read error may explain. This chain joins TRBV11-1 and TRBJ2-5; D is unclear. The germline V gene encodes CDR1 SGHAT and CDR2 FQDESV (reference sequence). The CDR3 runs to 16 residues. The CDR3 nucleotides are TGTGCCAGCGGCTTAGGAATGGACGCCTCACTGGAGACCCAGTACTTC. Translating it yields CASGLGMDASLETQYF.

Turning to this clonotype: A read error may account for a junction end that differs from germline. This sequence joins TRBV6-6 and TRBJ2-7; D remains ambiguous. The length of the CDR3 is 12 residues. Germline assignment: CDR1 MNHNY and CDR2 SVGAGI (reference sequence). CDR3 DNA: TGTGTCAGCAGTTCAGTCTCCTACGAGCATTACTTC. It specifies CVSSSVSYEHYF.

This clonotype came up a few times. Given a much more abundant clone one base away, this may be a read error. The V and J genes are TRBV4-1 and TRBJ1-1; D possibly corresponds to TRBD1 (6 bases). The CDR3 has 15 residues. Germline loops: CDR1 MGHRA, CDR2 YSYEKL. V was cut by 8 bases and J by 3 bases, with 19 bases left in between. CDR3 coding DNA: TGCGCCAGCGGCGGTGGGGGGCGTGGGGACACTGAAGCTTTCTTT. This gives the protein CASGGGGRGDTEAFF.

CDR3 sequence (DNA): TGTGCCAGCAGGTATGGACTAGCGGGAAGCTGTGAGCAGTTCTTC. Its protein product is CASRYGLAGSCEQFF. The J gene is TRBJ2-1, the V gene TRBV12-3 or TRBV12-4; 12 bases agree with TRBD2. CDR3 size: 15 residues. The V gene end was trimmed by 6 bases and the J gene end by 9 bases; junction bases not matched to a gene: 9.

Points on this clonotype: One end of the junction fails to match germline, which may point to a read error. The CDR3 DNA reads TGTGGCAGCAGTTTCCTACAGAGACCCTCCTACGAGCAGTACTTC. Protein product: CGSSFLQRPSYEQYF. This chain uses TRBV11-1 with TRBJ2-7; D call uncertain. The length of the CDR3 is 15 residues. Germline V gene lookup returns CDR1 SGHAT and CDR2 FQDESV (reference sequence).

Comments on this clonotype: A junction boundary mismatches the germline segment, possibly from a read error. The V call is TRBV11-2, the J call TRBJ1-3; D unresolved. The germline CDR1 and CDR2 sequences are SGHAT and FQNNGV. The CDR3 has 14 amino acids. The CDR3: CASSSPNSGDTIYF. The CDR3 bases are TGTGCCAGCAGCTCCCCCAACTCTGGAGACACAATATATTTT.

A few counts support this clonotype. Just one base apart from a much larger clone, this may be a read error. V is TRBV4-1 and J is TRBJ2-5; no clear D gene. V was pared by 0 bases and J by 7 bases, with 15 bases between. The CDR3 has 15 residues. Looked up from germline, CDR1 is MGHRA and CDR2 is YSYEKL. The DNA for the CDR3 is TGCGCCAGCAGCCAAGATACGGTAGGGATTGGGACCCAGTACTTC. Translation: CASSQDTVGIGTQYF.

This sequence joins TRBV11-2 and TRBJ2-1; 13 bases align to TRBD2. The germline V gene encodes CDR1 SGHAT and CDR2 FQNNGV. CDR3 length: 17 residues. J lost 11 bases, V lost 5 bases, and 15 bases had no gene match. CDR3 loop: CASSRRLAGGPVDKQFF. DNA of the CDR3: TGTGCCAGCAGCAGGAGACTAGCGGGAGGACCGGTGGATAAGCAGTTCTTC.

Points on this clonotype: A clone one base away is much larger, so this may be a read error. V is TRBV5-1 and J is TRBJ2-2; D is unclear. V was shortened by 4 bases and J by 7 bases, with 17 bases between the two germline ends. Per germline, CDR1 SGHRS and CDR2 YFSETQ. This CDR3 has 15 residues. The CDR3: CASSNLEQNRGELFF. The DNA for the CDR3 is TGCGCCAGCAGCAATTTGGAACAGAACCGCGGGGAGCTGTTTTTT.

This clonotype was counted between two and nine times. V and J are TRBV20-1 and TRBJ1-1; tentative D call: TRBD1 (5 bases). Germline V gives CDR1 DFQATT, CDR2 SNEGSKA (reference sequence). The ends were cut back, 6 bases at V and 3 bases at J, with 17 bases in the middle. The CDR3 has 14 amino acids. The CDR3 DNA follows: TGCAGTGCCCTGGGGCGCAAAAGGGACACTGAAGCTTTCTTT. Its translation is CSALGRKRDTEAFF.

In regard to this clonotype: One junction end does not reproduce the germline sequence, and a read error may be involved. The genes are TRBV6-5 and TRBJ2-7, with 9 positions matching TRBD1. CDR1 is MNHEY and CDR2 is SVGAGI in the germline V gene. This CDR3 region has 15 residues. The CDR3 bases are TGTGCCAGCTGTTATAGAGGGACAGGGCCCTACGAGCAGCACTTC. Its protein product is CASCYRGTGPYEQHF.

To note about this clonotype: Mismatch with germline at one junction end may stem from a read error. This sequence joins TRBV12-3 or TRBV12-4 and TRBJ2-5; D unresolved. The CDR3 extends over 15 amino acids. CDR3 nucleotides: TGTGCCGGCAGTTCGCAGGCCGTCGGATGGGAGACCCAGTACTTC. This translates into CAGSSQAVGWETQYF.

The chain recombines TRBV13 with TRBJ2-7; 7 positions match TRBD1. There are 14 residues in the CDR3. J lost 3 bases, V lost 5 bases, and 7 bases had no gene match. From germline, CDR1 is PRHDT and CDR2 FYEKMQ (reference sequence). The CDR3 protein is CASSTGTDIYEQYF. Written as DNA, the CDR3 is TGTGCCAGCAGCACAGGGACAGACATCTACGAGCAGTACTTC.

The chain links TRBV18 to TRBJ1-1; perhaps TRBD1 as D (5 bases). V lost 6 bases, J lost 10 bases, and 21 bases lay in between. The CDR3 covers 14 residues. The germline gives CDR1 KGHSH, CDR2 LQKENI. CDR3 in DNA: TGTGCCAGCTCGGGGGTGGCATGGGAGGCTCGAGCTTTCTTT. Translated, it gives CASSGVAWEARAFF.

This clonotype came up many times. V gene TRBV28 combines with J gene TRBJ2-3, with 10 bases that match TRBD2. The CDR3 has 14 amino acids. V was pared by 7 bases and J by 2 bases, with 3 bases of the junction left unmatched. Germline loops: CDR1 MDHEN, CDR2 SYDVKM. The CDR3 region has the DNA TGTGCCAGCAAACTAGCGGGAATCACAGATACGCAGTATTTT. This codes for CASKLAGITDTQYF.

In the case of this clonotype: Because the CDR3 is missing its conserved closing phenylalanine or tryptophan, this is likely a read error. The DNA is left out, because the CDR3 cannot be placed on it with certainty; the CDR3 is given as TCRdb lists it. This chain uses TRBV28 with TRBJ2-5; the table's D call TRBD2 went unverified against the DNA. Germline-derived CDR1 and CDR2 are MDHEN and SYDVKM. The CDR3 length is 17 residues, termini included. CDR3: CASTAQQGASGIGTQYL.

The chain has TRBV3-1 and TRBJ2-3, with D uncertain. There are 12 residues in the CDR3. V lost 0 bases and J lost 11, with 9 bases in between. The germline V gene encodes CDR1 LGHDT and CDR2 YNNKEL (reference sequence). CDR3 bases: TGTGCCAGCAGCCAAGACGGTTATATGCAGTATTTT. Amino acid sequence: CASSQDGYMQYF.

This clonotype was counted many times. This chain uses TRBV29-1 with TRBJ2-3; 10 bases match TRBD2. The CDR3 has 15 residues. Trimming at V came to 3 bases and at J to 6 bases, leaving 9 bases not matched to a gene. Germline values: CDR1 SQVTM, CDR2 ANQGSEA. Here the CDR3 DNA reads TGCAGCGTTGAGGGAATAGCGGGAGGCCTGGATACGCAGTATTTT. It yields the protein CSVEGIAGGLDTQYF.

As concerns this clonotype: This clone may be a read error of a much larger clone one base away. V usage is TRBV5-5 and J usage is TRBJ1-2, with TRBD1 as a possible D gene (5 bases). CDR3 size: 13 residues. Trimming cost V 0 bases and J 6 bases, with 9 bases left between them. Germline loops: CDR1 SGHKS, CDR2 YYEKEE (reference sequence). The CDR3 is CASSLGQTNGYTF. The CDR3, as DNA: TGTGCCAGCAGCTTGGGACAGACAAATGGCTACACCTTC.